This TCR beta chain is drawn from a study of blood T cell repertoires in COVID-19. The data were produced by immunoSEQ multiplex PCR, yet TCRdb's version contains in-frame clones alone and is incomplete. This table holds 350,000 to 550,000 clones, roughly 89% found once. CDR3 length equals 18 residues. The chain uses TRBV21-1 and TRBJ2-7; the tabulated D call, TRBD1, remains unverified against the DNA. TRBV21-1 is given as a pseudogene. This TCR derives from a woman in her 30s with acute or convalescent COVID-19. The sample was peripheral blood. This chain's CDR3 is CASSKPSSQGEITYEQYF. The CDR3 nucleotides are TGTGCCAGCAGCAAACCCTCATCACAGGGGGAAATCACCTACGAGCAGTACTTC.